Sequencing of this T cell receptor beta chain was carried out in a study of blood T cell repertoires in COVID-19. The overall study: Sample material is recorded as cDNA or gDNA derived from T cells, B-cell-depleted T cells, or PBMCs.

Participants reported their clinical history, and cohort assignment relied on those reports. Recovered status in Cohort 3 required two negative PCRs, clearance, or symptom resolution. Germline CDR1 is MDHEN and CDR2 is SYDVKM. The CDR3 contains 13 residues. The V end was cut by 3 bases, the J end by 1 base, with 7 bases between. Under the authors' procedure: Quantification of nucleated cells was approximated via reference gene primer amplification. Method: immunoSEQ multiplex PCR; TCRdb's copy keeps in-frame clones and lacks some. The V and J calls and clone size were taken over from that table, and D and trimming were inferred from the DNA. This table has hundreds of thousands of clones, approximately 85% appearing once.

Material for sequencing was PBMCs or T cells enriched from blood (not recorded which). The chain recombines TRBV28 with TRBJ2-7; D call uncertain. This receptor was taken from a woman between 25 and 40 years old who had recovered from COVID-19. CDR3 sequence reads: CASSLARSYEQYF. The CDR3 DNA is TGTGCCAGCAGTTTGGCCAGGTCCTACGAGCAGTACTTC.